The rows below give T cell receptor beta chains drawn from one sample of a study of preoperative IRX-2 immunotherapy in early breast cancer. The protocol was immunoSEQ multiplex PCR, while the TCRdb copy is restricted to in-frame clones and leaves out a portion. The sample carries 2,500 to 3,500 clones, roughly 82% recorded once. Source: tumor tissue, taken after IRX-2 immunotherapy. The receptors were gathered from a human donor with breast cancer. Each CDR3 is given with its conserved first and last residue. The D gene is left open where the match is weak. The size field is filled for only some rows; it gives once, few, many or a size class.

V gene	clone size	D gene	J gene	CDR3 DNA	CDR3 protein
TRBV19	.	.	TRBJ1-1	TGTGCCAGTAGTATATTCGAGGGGGTGGGCACTGAAGCTTTCTTT	CASSIFEGVGTEAFF
TRBV30	.	.	TRBJ2-3	TGTGCCTGGAGAGGGGGGCCCTTCGGGGATACGCAGTATTTT	CAWRGGPFGDTQYF
TRBV19	.	.	TRBJ2-4	TGTGCCAGTAGTACGACAGGCCTTTCCGCCATTCAGTACTTC	CASSTTGLSAIQYF
TRBV4-1	.	.	TRBJ1-2	TGCGCCAGCAGCCACCTCAGGGGAAACTATGGCTACACCTTC	CASSHLRGNYGYTF
TRBV29-1	.	TRBD1	TRBJ2-5	TGCAGCGTTGACGGGACAGGGGTTACAGAGACCCAGTACTTC	CSVDGTGVTETQYF
TRBV18	.	TRBD1	TRBJ2-6	TGTGCCAGCTCGCACCCACAGGGGGCGACAGCTGGGGCCAACGTCCTGACTTTC	CASSHPQGATAGANVLTF
TRBV15	few	TRBD2	TRBJ2-5	TGTGCCACCAGCAGAGATGGGCGGGGGATGGAGACCCAGTACTTC	CATSRDGRGMETQYF
TRBV12-5	.	TRBD1	TRBJ1-2	TGTGCCAGCGGCAGACAGGGCGATTACAATGGCTACACCTTC	CASGRQGDYNGYTF
TRBV10-2	.	TRBD1	TRBJ1-1	TGCGCCAGCTCTTCCTCCATACGAAGGGACAGCAGTTCTGAAGCTTTCTTT	CASSSSIRRDSSSEAFF
TRBV6-8	.	TRBD1	TRBJ2-1	TGTGCCAGCACCCGGGACAGGGCGAATGAGCAGTTCTTC	CASTRDRANEQFF
TRBV30	.	TRBD1	TRBJ1-2	TGTGCCTGGAGAAGGACAGGGTTTTTGCAAGATGGCTACACCTTC	CAWRRTGFLQDGYTF
TRBV6-8	.	.	TRBJ2-5	TGTGCCAGCAGTTACCCCGGGAATCAAGAGACCCAGTACTTC	CASSYPGNQETQYF
TRBV7-4	.	.	TRBJ2-2	TGTGCCAGCAGCACACAAACAGGGCCCGGGGAGCTGTTTTTT	CASSTQTGPGELFF
TRBV10-3	.	.	TRBJ1-5	TGTGCCATCAGTGAGCAGGGGATAAAGCCCCAGCATTTT	CAISEQGIKPQHF
TRBV30	.	.	TRBJ1-3	TGTGCCTGGGCCCCCGGCCAATTCTCTGGAAACACCATATATTTT	CAWAPGQFSGNTIYF